The 28 T cell receptor beta chains in this list originate from one sample, sequenced in a study of blood T cell repertoires in COVID-19. The protocol was immunoSEQ multiplex PCR, while the TCRdb copy is restricted to in-frame clones and leaves out a portion. The sample carries fewer than 200,000 clones, about four fifths recorded once. Sequenced input: PBMCs or T cells enriched from blood (not recorded which). Every receptor here comes from a man between 60 and 75 years old who had recovered from COVID-19.

The chain joins TRBV29-1 to TRBJ1-1; TRBD1 aligns across 9 bases. The CDR3 has 13 residues. CDR1 is SQVTM, CDR2 ANQGSEA, per germline. V was clipped by 6 bases and J by 1 base; unmatched bases: 3. CDR3 DNA sequence: TGCAGCGTGGCGGGACAGGGGAACACTGAAGCTTTCTTT. Its protein is CSVAGQGNTEAFF.

This chain connects TRBV11-3 to TRBJ1-1; tentative D call: TRBD1 (6 bases). Germline V gene sequence: CDR1 SGHNT, CDR2 YENEEA. The CDR3 contains 13 residues. V lost 5 bases, J lost 1 base, and 8 bases lay in between. The CDR3, as DNA: TGTGCCAGCAGCCTGGACAGGAACACTGAAGCTTTCTTT. This codes for CASSLDRNTEAFF.

This chain connects TRBV7-9 to TRBJ2-5; possible D gene TRBD1, 6 bases. The germline gives CDR1 SEHNR, CDR2 FQNEAQ (reference sequence). This CDR3 has 14 residues. Trimming stripped 5 bases from V and 0 bases from J, with 10 bases between. The CDR3, as DNA: TGTGCCAGCAGCCCGGACAGCTACCAAGAGACCCAGTACTTC. Its translation: CASSPDSYQETQYF.

The sample holds a few counts of this clone. The gene calls are TRBV27 and TRBJ2-7; D perhaps matches TRBD2 (5 bases). Germline V gene sequence: CDR1 MNHEY, CDR2 SMNVEV (reference sequence). V dropped 5 bases and J dropped 2 bases, with 13 bases sitting between them. The CDR3 sequence is 14 residues long. The CDR3 nucleotides are TGTGCCAGCAGTCCGGCAGGAGGTCCCTACGAGCAGTACTTC. This gives the protein CASSPAGGPYEQYF.

The rearrangement uses TRBV7-8 and TRBJ1-5, with D perhaps TRBD1 (6 bases). CDR1 SGHVS and CDR2 FQNEAQ come from the germline V gene. This CDR3 has 18 residues. V lost 4 bases, J lost 2 bases, and 21 bases lay in between. The CDR3 sequence is CASSSTVRQAAGNQPQHF. In DNA, the CDR3 is TGTGCCAGCAGCTCCACAGTCCGACAGGCGGCAGGCAATCAGCCCCAGCATTTT.

J is TRBJ1-3 and V is TRBV28, with D perhaps TRBD1 (6 bases). Per germline, CDR1 MDHEN and CDR2 SYDVKM. V gave up 6 bases and J gave up 0 bases, with 18 bases separating them. The CDR3 sequence is 17 residues long. The CDR3 DNA reads TGTGCCAGCAGCGAGGGGGGGCTGCGGAGCTCTGGAAACACCATATATTTT. Protein product: CASSEGGLRSSGNTIYF.

The chain recombines TRBV13 with TRBJ2-7; D gene unclear. The germline V gene has CDR1 PRHDT and CDR2 FYEKMQ (reference sequence). V was pared by 3 bases and J by 0 bases, with 9 bases between. The CDR3 runs 14 residues. CDR3: CASSLTRFSYEQYF. The CDR3, as DNA: TGTGCCAGCAGCTTGACGCGGTTCTCCTACGAGCAGTACTTC.

This chain joins TRBV28 and TRBJ2-5; 7 bases are shared with TRBD1. The CDR3 length is 19 residues. Losses at the gene ends were 4 bases for V and 5 bases for J; bases not matched to a gene: 22. CDR1 MDHEN and CDR2 SYDVKM come from the germline V gene. CDR3 nucleotide sequence: TGTGCCAGCAGTTCCATGTTAGACCCCGACAGGGCGAATTTGGAGACCCAGTACTTC. It codes for CASSSMLDPDRANLETQYF.

This chain joins TRBV15 and TRBJ2-5; 10 bases match TRBD2. Germline V gene lookup returns CDR1 LNHNV and CDR2 YYDKDF (reference sequence). CDR3 size: 12 residues. The CDR3 bases are TGTGCGCCTAGCGGGGGTCAGGAGACCCAGTACTTC. It specifies CAPSGGQETQYF.

This rearrangement joins TRBV7-9 to TRBJ1-6; 8 nucleotides line up with TRBD1. Germline-derived CDR1 and CDR2 are SEHNR and FQNEAQ (reference sequence). There are 16 residues in the CDR3. With V trimmed by 5 bases and J by 9 bases, 12 bases remained unmatched. CDR3 protein: CASSLTRPGGTSPLHF. CDR3 bases: TGTGCCAGCAGCCTCACCCGCCCAGGGGGCACTTCACCCCTCCACTTT.

There are a few counts of this clone. The chain combines TRBV7-9 with TRBJ2-1; D is unresolved. The CDR3 consists of 12 residues. CDR1 is SEHNR and CDR2 is FQNEAQ in the germline V gene (reference sequence). V lost 5 bases, J lost 7 bases, and 9 bases lay in between. The CDR3 sequence: CASSPSMNEQFF. The CDR3 region has the DNA TGTGCCAGCAGCCCATCTATGAATGAGCAGTTCTTC.

J is TRBJ2-7 and V is TRBV28; 8 nucleotides line up with TRBD1. This CDR3 is 14 amino acids long. In germline, CDR1 is MDHEN, CDR2 SYDVKM. The V segment lost 2 bases and the J segment 4 bases; nucleotides outside the gene matches: 4. CDR3 region: CASSLRTGRYEQYF. DNA of the CDR3: TGTGCCAGCAGTTTAAGGACAGGGAGGTACGAGCAGTACTTC.

The chain employs TRBV19 and TRBJ2-7; weak D call: TRBD2 (6 bases). This CDR3 is built from 15 residues. V lost 1 base, J lost 0 bases, and 10 bases lay in between. Germline V gene data show CDR1 as LNHDA and CDR2 as SQIVND (reference sequence). The CDR3 DNA is TGTGCCAGTAGTATAGGGGGGGTCCCCTCCTACGAGCAGTACTTC. It is translated as CASSIGGVPSYEQYF. The variable domain in full, completed from reference TRBV19 and TRBJ2-7, reads DGGITQSPKYLFRKEGQNVTLSCEQNLNHDAMYWYRQDPGQGLRLIYYSQIVNDFQKGDIAEGYSVSREKKESFPLTVTSAQKNPTAFYLCASSIGGVPSYEQYFGPGTRLTVT.

The chain employs TRBV7-8 and TRBJ2-7, with 8 bases fitting TRBD1. Germline CDR1 SGHVS, CDR2 FQNEAQ. The CDR3 is made up of 16 amino acids. V dropped 6 bases and J dropped 6; count of bases not matched to a gene: 16. CDR3 sequence reads: CASRADRAFGLSEQYF. CDR3 nucleotides: TGTGCCAGCAGGGCGGACAGGGCCTTCGGGTTGAGCGAGCAGTACTTC.

The gene calls are TRBV30 and TRBJ1-1; D is unresolved. The CDR3 totals 16 residues. Germline V lookup: CDR1 GTSNPN, CDR2 SVGIG (reference sequence). Deletions cut 0 bases from V and 0 bases from J, with 14 bases between. As DNA, the CDR3 is TGTGCCTGGAGTGTCCTCCTGGCTGGGCTGAACACTGAAGCTTTCTTT. It yields the protein CAWSVLLAGLNTEAFF.

The chain is built from TRBV4-1 and TRBJ2-1, with TRBD1 matching over 8 bases. Germline values: CDR1 MGHRA, CDR2 YSYEKL. J lost 1 base, V lost 0 bases, and 2 bases had no gene match. This CDR3 comprises 16 residues. CDR3 nucleotides: TGCGCCAGCAGCCAAGAAGGGGACAGGTCCTACAATGAGCAGTTCTTC. This gives the protein CASSQEGDRSYNEQFF.

The chain uses TRBV11-3 and TRBJ2-3; D might be TRBD2 (5 bases). CDR1 is SGHNT and CDR2 is YENEEA in the germline V gene. The CDR3 loop spans 14 amino acids. With 5 bases removed from V and 4 bases from J, the gap between germline ends came to 13 bases. This chain's CDR3 is CASSPVGGSDTQYF. The CDR3 bases are TGTGCCAGCAGCCCTGTAGGAGGTTCAGATACGCAGTATTTT. The variable domain in full, completed from reference TRBV11-3 and TRBJ2-3, reads EAGVVQSPRYKIIEKKQPVAFWCNPISGHNTLYWYLQNLGQGPELLIRYENEEAVDDSQLPKDRFSAERLKGVDSTLKIQPAELGDSAVYLCASSPVGGSDTQYFGPGTRLTVL.

A single count supports this clone. The V and J genes are TRBV24-1 and TRBJ1-5; weak D call: TRBD1 (6 bases). Per the germline V gene, CDR1 is KGHDR and CDR2 is SFDVKD. The ends were cut back, 3 bases at V and 7 bases at J, with 9 bases in the middle. The CDR3 has 13 amino acids. CDR3 bases: TGTGCCACCAGTGATGGGGGCGGGCAGCCCCAGCATTTT. Translated, it gives CATSDGGGQPQHF.

V gene TRBV3-1 (or the pseudogene TRBV3-2) combines with J gene TRBJ2-1; weak D call: TRBD2 (7 bases). This CDR3 has 16 amino acids. Germline lookup yields CDR1 LGHDT and CDR2 YNNKEL (reference sequence). V was clipped by 4 bases and J by 6 bases, with 19 bases between them. In nucleotides, the CDR3 is TGTGCCAGCAGCCGATTGACTAGCTCAGGGGCCAATGAGCAGTTCTTC. It translates to CASSRLTSSGANEQFF.

The rearrangement links TRBV9 to TRBJ2-7; TRBD1 aligns across 9 bases. From germline, CDR1 is SGDLS and CDR2 YYNGEE. This CDR3 comprises 16 residues. The junction had 5 bases not matched to a gene; V was cut back by 0 bases and J by 1 base. The CDR3 DNA reads as TGTGCCAGCAGCGTAGGGATCGGGACAGGGTCCTACGAGCAGTACTTC. It translates to CASSVGIGTGSYEQYF. The complete variable domain, with remaining parts taken from reference TRBV9 and TRBJ2-7, reads DSGVTQTPKHLITATGQRVTLRCSPRSGDLSVYWYQQSLDQGLQFLIQYYNGEERAKGNILERFSAQQFPDLHSELNLSSLELGDSALYFCASSVGIGTGSYEQYFGPGTRLTVT.

The CDR3 nucleotides read TGTGCCAGCAGGGATACCGGAGATGGCTACACCTTC. Protein product: CASRDTGDGYTF. V is TRBV28 and J is TRBJ1-2; no clear D gene. Germline V lookup: CDR1 MDHEN, CDR2 SYDVKM. The CDR3 covers 12 residues. Trimming shortened V by 6 bases and J by 6 bases, and 11 bases separated the two germline ends.

V is TRBV10-3 and J is TRBJ2-3; 10 nucleotides align to TRBD1. The V gene end was trimmed by 0 bases and the J gene end by 3 bases; junction bases not matched to a gene: 3. The CDR3 spans 16 residues. The germline gives CDR1 ENHRY, CDR2 SYGVKD. CDR3 in amino acids: CAISESGTGVTDTQYF. The CDR3, as DNA: TGTGCCATCAGTGAGTCAGGGACAGGGGTGACAGATACGCAGTATTTT.

This chain uses TRBV7-2 with TRBJ1-5; D may be TRBD1 (6 bases). V lost 1 base and J lost 5, with 12 bases in between. Germline V gene data show CDR1 as SGHTA and CDR2 as FQGNSA. The CDR3 is 15 amino acids. The DNA of the CDR3 is TGTGCCAGCAGCTTAGTAGGGGGATGGGATCAGCCCCAGCATTTT. This sequence encodes CASSLVGGWDQPQHF. The complete variable domain, with remaining parts taken from reference TRBV7-2 and TRBJ1-5, reads GAGVSQSPSNKVTEKGKDVELRCDPISGHTALYWYRQSLGQGLEFLIYFQGNSAPDKSGLPSDRFSAERTGGSVSTLTIQRTQQEDSAVYLCASSLVGGWDQPQHFGDGTRLSIL.

This chain links TRBV7-2 with TRBJ2-7; no firm D call. CDR3 length equals 12 residues. Looked up from germline, CDR1 is SGHTA and CDR2 is FQGNSA. Trimming took 4 bases from V and 6 from J, leaving 10 bases between them. DNA of the CDR3: TGTGCCAGCAGCTCGAACCAGGTCGAGCAGTACTTC. This translates into CASSSNQVEQYF.

J is TRBJ2-2 and V is TRBV7-2; TRBD2 agrees at 9 bases. V shed 8 bases, J shed 5 bases, and the junction held 6 bases outside the gene matches. CDR1 is SGHTA, CDR2 FQGNSA, per germline. CDR3 length: 14 residues. As DNA, the CDR3 is TGTGCCAGCTCGGCTAGCGGGGTTACCGGGGAGCTGTTTTTT. This translates into CASSASGVTGELFF.

The genes are TRBV7-2 and TRBJ2-5, with D perhaps TRBD1 (5 bases). V gave up 1 base and J gave up 2 bases, with 11 bases separating them. CDR3 length: 15 residues. The germline gives CDR1 SGHTA, CDR2 FQGNSA. The CDR3 nucleotides are TGTGCCAGCAGCTTAGTGATAGGGGAACAAGAGACCCAGTACTTC. Translating it yields CASSLVIGEQETQYF.

V and J are TRBV29-1 and TRBJ2-7; 9 bases are a match to TRBD2. This CDR3 is built from 15 residues. CDR1 is SQVTM, CDR2 ANQGSEA, per germline. J lost 12 bases, V lost 6 bases, and 21 bases had no gene match. For the CDR3, the DNA is TGCAGCGTCGACTACCTAGGAGCTAGCGGGACGCGGCGGTACTTC. Translated: CSVDYLGASGTRRYF.

The rearrangement joins TRBV9 to TRBJ1-1; D might be TRBD1 (6 bases). V lost 0 bases, J lost 0 bases, and 9 bases lay in between. The CDR3 totals 15 residues. Germline CDR1 and CDR2: SGDLS and YYNGEE. The CDR3, as DNA: TGTGCCAGCAGCGTAGGGCCAGGGGTGAACACTGAAGCTTTCTTT. This sequence encodes CASSVGPGVNTEAFF.